This T cell receptor beta chain appears in the sequencing data of a study of shared clonotypes between healthy human individuals. On the study more broadly: The people who gave samples were two women and a few men aged 18 to 49.

A CD45RA+ naive subset and a CD45RA-negative memory subset were split from CD4+ cells. In the case of this clone: Its antigen is unidentified.

Only in-frame clones appear in the TCRdb table, and some are missing; sequencing was by immunoSEQ multiplex PCR. The sample shows about 1.5 million clones, nearly 99% of them seen only once. There are 14 residues in the CDR3. V dropped 3 bases and J dropped 1 base, with 10 bases sitting between them. In germline, CDR1 is SGHRS, CDR2 YFSETQ. Study-level points and caveats: Naive subsets, compared against memory subsets, generally had larger estimated richness values.

The chain couples TRBV5-1 to TRBJ2-5, with a weak D call TRBD1 (5 bases). The specimen was naive CD4+ T cells sorted from blood. Indicated subset: CD45RA+ positively selected. This sequence originates from a man aged 30-40 years in good health. In DNA form, the CDR3 reads TGCGCCAGCAGCTCCCCAGGGTCCCAAGAGACCCAGTACTTC. Translation gives CASSSPGSQETQYF.